Following are 15 T cell receptor beta chains from one sample sequenced in a study of shared clonotypes between healthy human individuals (dated by TCRdb to 2020 to 2021). Libraries came from the immunoSEQ multiplex PCR assay. TCRdb took this table from immuneACCESS and kept in-frame rearrangements with V and J called. Such tables lack part of the clones; where checked against another copy, unresolved V genes explain under half of the gap, and the rest is unexplained. This sample lists around 510,000 clones; 90% to 97% were detected once. The ten largest clonotypes hold approximately 0.06% of the sample. The sequenced sample consisted of naive CD4+ T cells sorted from blood. The cell subset or site label, as the study defines it: CD45RA+ positively selected. The origin of the receptors is a woman aged 25-40 years in good health.

The CDR3 region is CASSLEFRGRLTGELFF. The CDR3 DNA reads as TGTGCCAGCAGCTTAGAATTCAGGGGGCGCTTGACCGGGGAGCTGTTTTTT. The chain couples TRBV7-6 to TRBJ2-2; the match to TRBD1 covers 8 bases. The CDR3 sequence is 17 residues long. In germline, CDR1 is SGHVS, CDR2 FNYEAQ. V was pared by 1 base and J by 5 bases, with 9 bases of the junction left unmatched.

The V call is TRBV7-3, the J call TRBJ1-5; TRBD1 might be the D (5 bases). This CDR3 is built from 14 residues. The ends were cut back, 5 bases at V and 3 bases at J, with 11 bases in the middle. CDR1 and CDR2 from the germline V gene are SGHTA and FQGTGA. CDR3 bases: TGTGCCAGCAGCCTCGACAGCCTCAATCAGCCCCAGCATTTT. Its protein is CASSLDSLNQPQHF.

The CDR3 sequence is CASSIEGPGDQPQHF. The CDR3 coding sequence is TGTGCCAGTAGTATTGAAGGACCTGGTGATCAGCCCCAGCATTTT. This sequence joins TRBV19 and TRBJ1-5; no reliable D call. Germline values: CDR1 LNHDA, CDR2 SQIVND (reference sequence). There are 15 residues in the CDR3. Trimming removed 3 bases from V and 5 bases from J, with 14 bases in between.

The chain recombines TRBV28 with TRBJ2-1, with 8 bases matching TRBD2. This CDR3 is 15 amino acids long. Germline V gene data show CDR1 as MDHEN and CDR2 as SYDVKM. The ends lost 8 bases at V and 10 bases at J; junction bases unmatched: 16. The CDR3 spells CASVTRAGAYSEQFF. The DNA for the CDR3 is TGTGCCAGCGTCACCAGAGCGGGAGCCTACTCCGAGCAGTTCTTC. Filled out from reference TRBV28 and TRBJ2-1, the complete variable domain reads DVKVTQSSRYLVKRTGEKVFLECVQDMDHENMFWYRQDPGLGLRLIYFSYDVKMKEKGDIPEGYSVSREKKERFSLILESASTNQTSMYLCASVTRAGAYSEQFFGPGTRLTVL.

V and J are TRBV6-1 and TRBJ2-2; possibly TRBD1 for D (6 bases). The CDR3 runs to 15 residues. Germline V gives CDR1 MNHNS, CDR2 SASEGT. Trimming removed 4 bases from V and 0 bases from J, with 9 bases in between. For the CDR3, the DNA is TGTGCCAGCAGTGCCCAGGGGACGAACACCGGGGAGCTGTTTTTT. It codes for CASSAQGTNTGELFF.

The V and J genes are TRBV28 and TRBJ2-2, with 7 positions matching TRBD2. Unmatched junction bases numbered 2, after V lost 7 bases and J lost 3 bases. The V gene's germline CDR1 is MDHEN and CDR2 SYDVKM. This CDR3 region has 13 residues. CDR3 nucleotides: TGTGCCAGCACCCGGGAGGACACCGGGGAGCTGTTTTTT. This translates into CASTREDTGELFF.

The V and J genes are TRBV11-2 and TRBJ2-3; TRBD1 is a possible D gene (5 bases). This CDR3 is built from 15 residues. V was shortened by 2 bases and J by 2 bases, with 11 bases between the two germline ends. CDR1 and CDR2 from the germline V gene are SGHAT and FQNNGV. The CDR3 spells CASSLISGATDTQYF. The DNA of the CDR3 is TGTGCCAGCAGCTTAATTTCTGGGGCCACAGATACGCAGTATTTT.

The rearrangement joins TRBV5-1 to TRBJ1-2; D call uncertain. V was cut by 0 bases and J by 8 bases, with 17 bases left in between. This CDR3 has 15 residues. CDR1 is SGHRS and CDR2 is YFSETQ in the germline V gene. Written as DNA, the CDR3 is TGCGCCAGCAGCTTGGAGCTGGTGGGTGGTCTGGGCTACACCTTC. It specifies CASSLELVGGLGYTF.

This chain links TRBV5-4 with TRBJ1-1; 7 bases are a match to TRBD1. The germline V gene encodes CDR1 SGHNT and CDR2 YYREEE (reference sequence). The CDR3 extends over 15 amino acids. V trimming: 4 bases; J trimming: 7 bases; junction bases outside the gene matches: 13. CDR3 in amino acids: CASSQGQPETNEAFF. The CDR3 nucleotides are TGTGCCAGCAGCCAGGGACAGCCGGAGACGAATGAAGCTTTCTTT.

The sample holds one count of this clone. The chain has TRBV7-6 and TRBJ2-1, with TRBD2 identical over 13 bases. The CDR3 sequence is 19 residues long. The germline V gene has CDR1 SGHVS and CDR2 FNYEAQ. With V trimmed by 8 bases and J by 4 bases, 17 bases remained unmatched. The CDR3 here is CASSRVSTSGRMGYNEQFF. CDR3 nucleotide sequence: TGTGCCAGCTCCCGCGTTTCGACTAGCGGGAGGATGGGTTACAATGAGCAGTTCTTC. Full variable domain (remainder filled in from reference TRBV7-6 and TRBJ2-1): GAGVSQSPRYKVTKRGQDVALRCDPISGHVSLYWYRQALGQGPEFLTYFNYEAQQDKSGLPNDRFSAERPEGSISTLTIQRTEQRDSAMYRCASSRVSTSGRMGYNEQFFGPGTRLTVL.

The rearrangement joins TRBV19 to TRBJ2-5; no definite D call. The DNA end favors TRBJ2-7, so the J call may be wrong. The CDR3 has 15 amino acids. Germline loops: CDR1 LNHDA, CDR2 SQIVND (reference sequence). The CDR3 region is CASSTDGWGSYEQYF. The CDR3 DNA follows: TGTGCCAGTAGTACCGACGGGTGGGGTTCCTACGAGCAGTACTTC.

The chain links TRBV15 to TRBJ2-5; TRBD1 matches at 8 bases. Trimming took 0 bases from V and 10 from J; bases not matched to a gene: 10. Germline lookup yields CDR1 LNHNV and CDR2 YYDKDF (reference sequence). The CDR3 has 15 residues. The CDR3 loop reads CATSRDKDRARSQYF. For the CDR3, the DNA is TGTGCCACCAGCAGAGATAAGGACAGGGCGAGGAGCCAGTACTTC.

V gene TRBV29-1 combines with J gene TRBJ2-7; TRBD2 agrees at 9 bases. The ends lost 2 bases at V and 5 bases at J; junction bases unmatched: 7. There are 14 residues in the CDR3. The germline V gene has CDR1 SQVTM and CDR2 ANQGSEA. The CDR3 here is CSVEKVAGVNEQYF. The CDR3 DNA is TGCAGCGTTGAAAAAGTAGCGGGAGTTAACGAGCAGTACTTC.

The chain couples TRBV14 to TRBJ2-3, with D possibly matching TRBD2 (5 bases). V lost 1 base, J lost 4 bases, and 9 bases lay in between. Looked up from germline, CDR1 is SGHDN and CDR2 is FVKESK. CDR3 size: 14 residues. The CDR3 nucleotides are TGTGCCAGCAGCCAAGTGATTAGCGCAGATACGCAGTATTTT. This translates into CASSQVISADTQYF.

The chain carries TRBV5-1 and TRBJ2-1; 7 nucleotides match TRBD1. The CDR3 extends over 13 amino acids. Germline-derived CDR1 and CDR2 are SGHRS and YFSETQ. The J segment lost 9 bases and the V segment lost 4 bases, leaving 7 bases of the junction unmatched. The CDR3 is CASSPDRASEQFF. The CDR3 region has the DNA TGCGCCAGCAGCCCTGACAGGGCGTCTGAGCAGTTCTTC.